These 18 T cell receptor beta chains originate from one sample sequenced in a study of shared clonotypes between healthy human individuals. Selected positively for CCR7 and CD45RO-negative, naive CD8 cells excluded terminally differentiated effector memory CD45RA+ cells. Repertoires were generated with immunoSEQ multiplex PCR, while TCRdb's copy carries only in-frame clones and drops some. The sample lists roughly 810,000 clones, 96% seen once, with approximately 0.2% in the top ten. The sample taken for sequencing was naive CD8+ T cells sorted from blood. Every receptor here comes from a man aged 25 to 40 in good health.

This chain uses TRBV7-9 with TRBJ2-7, with D possibly called TRBD1 or TRBD2 (5 bases each). Germline loops: CDR1 SEHNR, CDR2 FQNEAQ (reference sequence). The length of the CDR3 is 15 residues. The V and J ends lost 8 bases and 0 bases respectively, with 17 bases between them. Here the CDR3 reads CASRSPTGPSYEQYF. CDR3 DNA: TGTGCCAGCCGTAGTCCCACGGGGCCCTCCTACGAGCAGTACTTC.

The chain joins TRBV14 to TRBJ1-1; possible D gene TRBD1, 6 bases. Germline CDR1 SGHDN, CDR2 FVKESK. Trimming took 0 bases from V and 0 from J, leaving 14 bases between them. This CDR3 region has 17 residues. The CDR3 reads CASSQDWGPVMNTEAFF. CDR3 bases: TGTGCCAGCAGCCAAGATTGGGGGCCGGTTATGAACACTGAAGCTTTCTTT. The whole variable domain, filled in from reference TRBV14 and TRBJ1-1, reads EAGVTQFPSHSVIEKGQTVTLRCDPISGHDNLYWYRRVMGKEIKFLLHFVKESKQDESGMPNNRFLAERTGGTYSTLKVQPAELEDSGVYFCASSQDWGPVMNTEAFFGQGTRLTVV.

This chain connects TRBV7-9 to TRBJ2-7; TRBD1 is a possible D gene (6 bases). Germline assignment: CDR1 SEHNR and CDR2 FQNEAQ (reference sequence). V lost 5 bases and J 4 bases, leaving 21 bases between the germline ends. The CDR3 has 16 residues. The CDR3 DNA is TGTGCCAGCAGCCATGACAGGATCGAAAGGGTTTACGAGCAGTACTTC. Its protein is CASSHDRIERVYEQYF.

V is TRBV11-1 and J is TRBJ2-3; D perhaps matches TRBD2 (6 bases). V lost 2 bases to trimming and J lost 1 base, with 10 bases between them. This CDR3 is built from 15 residues. CDR1 and CDR2 (germline): SGHAT, FQDESV (reference sequence). CDR3 DNA sequence: TGTGCCAGCAGCTTACGGCGGGGCGGCACAGATACGCAGTATTTT. Translation gives CASSLRRGGTDTQYF.

This sequence joins TRBV5-6 and TRBJ1-2, with a tentative D call TRBD1 (6 bases). The CDR3 is made up of 15 amino acids. V dropped 4 bases and J dropped 0 bases, with 13 bases sitting between them. Germline V gives CDR1 SGHDT, CDR2 YYEEEE. The CDR3 DNA follows: TGTGCCAGCAGCCATCGGAGACAGGCTAACTATGGCTACACCTTC. Its translation is CASSHRRQANYGYTF. The full variable domain, with the rest looked up from reference TRBV5-6 and TRBJ1-2, is DAGVTQSPTHLIKTRGQQVTLRCSPKSGHDTVSWYQQALGQGPQFIFQYYEEEERQRGNFPDRFSGHQFPNYSSELNVNALLLGDSALYLCASSHRRQANYGYTFGSGTRLTVV.

The chain employs TRBV5-3 and TRBJ1-3, with D perhaps matching TRBD1 (6 bases). TRBV5-3 is treated as an ORF (open reading frame) with a function not yet certain. The V and J ends lost 3 bases and 0 bases respectively, with 16 bases between them. CDR3 length equals 17 residues. CDR3 residues: CARSWGANPNSGNTIYF. The DNA for the CDR3 is TGTGCCAGAAGCTGGGGGGCTAACCCCAACTCTGGAAACACCATATATTTT.

The DNA of the CDR3 is TGTGCCAGCAGCTCCCCGGGGCCCGGGGAGCTGTTTTTT. Its translation is CASSSPGPGELFF. V and J are TRBV11-2 and TRBJ2-2; D is tentatively TRBD1 or TRBD2 (5 bases each). In germline, CDR1 is SGHAT, CDR2 FQNNGV. The ends were cut back, 4 bases at V and 6 bases at J, with 9 bases in the middle. The CDR3 length is 13 residues.

V is TRBV29-1 and J is TRBJ2-7, with no clear D. Germline V gene data show CDR1 as SQVTM and CDR2 as ANQGSEA. The CDR3 loop spans 12 amino acids. The V end was cut by 2 bases, the J end by 5 bases, with 10 bases between. This CDR3 reads CSVERSMDEQYF. The CDR3 nucleotides read TGCAGCGTTGAACGTAGCATGGACGAGCAGTACTTC.

This chain connects TRBV5-8 to TRBJ2-5; tentatively, D is TRBD1 (6 bases). V was shortened by 4 bases and J by 2 bases, with 15 bases between the two germline ends. Germline CDR1 SGHTS, CDR2 YDEGEE. The CDR3 spans 15 residues. The CDR3 sequence: CASSLSDRRQETQYF. The CDR3 DNA reads TGTGCCAGCAGCCTTTCAGACAGGCGACAAGAGACCCAGTACTTC. The full variable domain, rest sourced from reference TRBV5-8 and TRBJ2-5, is EAGVTQSPTHLIKTRGQQATLRCSPISGHTSVYWYQQALGLGLQFLLWYDEGEERNRGNFPPRFSGRQFPNYSSELNVNALELEDSALYLCASSLSDRRQETQYFGPGTRLLVL.

V gene TRBV5-4 combines with J gene TRBJ2-7, with no clear D. The CDR3 has 15 residues. Trimming shortened V by 5 bases and J by 7 bases, and 22 bases separated the two germline ends. In germline, CDR1 is SGHNT, CDR2 YYREEE (reference sequence). The CDR3 loop is CASSLIRYNSEEQYF. CDR3 nucleotides: TGTGCCAGCAGTCTGATTCGATACAACTCCGAGGAGCAGTACTTC.

The chain links TRBV5-4 to TRBJ2-1; D perhaps matches TRBD2 (6 bases). This CDR3 is built from 14 residues. Germline CDR1 is SGHNT and CDR2 is YYREEE (reference sequence). V lost 6 bases and J lost 5, with 15 bases in between. Here the CDR3 DNA reads TGTGCCAGCACCATATCGGGAGTTCACAATGAGCAGTTCTTC. Translating it yields CASTISGVHNEQFF.

This clone has a single count. The chain couples TRBV2 to TRBJ2-7; tentative D call: TRBD2 (6 bases). Trimming removed 5 bases from V and 0 bases from J, with 17 bases in between. The CDR3 is 16 residues long. Germline V gene data show CDR1 as SNHLY and CDR2 as FYNNEI. CDR3 in DNA: TGTGCCAGCAGTCCTTCCTCCGGGACTGCCTCCTACGAGCAGTACTTC. Translating it yields CASSPSSGTASYEQYF.

This chain connects TRBV7-6 to TRBJ2-7; perhaps TRBD2 as D (6 bases). CDR1 and CDR2 from the germline V gene are SGHVS and FNYEAQ. V dropped 5 bases and J dropped 1 base, with 15 bases sitting between them. CDR3 length: 15 residues. CDR3 sequence (DNA): TGTGCCAGCAGCGCCCTGACTAGTTTATCCTACGAGCAGTACTTC. Translating gives CASSALTSLSYEQYF. Variable domain in full (rest from reference TRBV7-6 and TRBJ2-7): GAGVSQSPRYKVTKRGQDVALRCDPISGHVSLYWYRQALGQGPEFLTYFNYEAQQDKSGLPNDRFSAERPEGSISTLTIQRTEQRDSAMYRCASSALTSLSYEQYFGPGTRLTVT.

The gene calls are TRBV7-6 and TRBJ1-1; TRBD1 is a possible D gene (6 bases). This CDR3 has 15 amino acids. Trimming cost V 2 bases and J 0 bases, with 10 bases left between them. Per the germline V gene, CDR1 is SGHVS and CDR2 is FNYEAQ. As DNA, the CDR3 is TGTGCCAGCAGCTTAACGGGGGACATGAACACTGAAGCTTTCTTT. It translates to CASSLTGDMNTEAFF.

CDR3 protein: CATSPPRGGRIDGGTEAFF. Here the CDR3 DNA reads TGTGCCACCAGCCCACCTCGAGGGGGGCGGATCGATGGGGGCACTGAAGCTTTCTTT. J is TRBJ1-1 and V is TRBV15; tentatively, D is TRBD1 (6 bases). Germline V gives CDR1 LNHNV, CDR2 YYDKDF (reference sequence). V lost 5 bases, J lost 4 bases, and 29 bases lay in between. The CDR3 is made up of 19 amino acids.

This chain connects TRBV7-9 to TRBJ2-1; perhaps D is TRBD1 or TRBD2 (5 bases each). Trimming took 4 bases from V and 10 from J, leaving 20 bases between them. The CDR3 consists of 15 residues. Germline CDR1 is SEHNR and CDR2 is FQNEAQ (reference sequence). The CDR3 DNA sequence: TGTGCCAGCAGCTCCCCGGACACCGCCGCGGGCGAGCAGTTCTTC. Translated: CASSSPDTAAGEQFF.

The chain's CDR3 is CATGSYGYTF. In DNA, the CDR3 is TGTGCCACCGGGAGTTATGGCTACACCTTC. This sequence joins TRBV19 and TRBJ1-2; no firm D call. Per germline, CDR1 LNHDA and CDR2 SQIVND (reference sequence). This CDR3 is built from 10 residues. The V gene lost 10 bases and the J gene lost 5 bases, with 8 bases spanning the gap.

This clone showed up just once. The chain employs TRBV9 and TRBJ2-1; D unclear. CDR3 length equals 14 residues. The germline V gene has CDR1 SGDLS and CDR2 YYNGEE. The V end lost 0 bases, the J end lost 2 bases, and 6 bases lay between the germline ends. The CDR3 loop is CASSVEIAYNEQFF. CDR3 DNA sequence: TGTGCCAGCAGCGTAGAAATAGCCTACAATGAGCAGTTCTTC.